Described below is a single T cell receptor (beta chain) sequence and its context. The target of this receptor is not known. No base qualities exist here, and no much larger clone lies one base off it. The trim is 4 bases for V and 10 bases for J, with a gap of 9 bases between the germline ends. From cysteine to phenylalanine, the CDR3 is 11 amino acids long. Kept here is only the CDR3 DNA, which spans 33 bases and is read in frame from base 1. The germline V gene gives CDR1 as SGHTA and CDR2 as FQGNSA. The immunoSEQ Assay, a bias-controlled multiplex PCR, was used to amplify TCRbeta CDR3 regions from genomic DNA. The study's own analysis went as follows. The number of nucleated cells in each sample was estimated from the amplification of reference gene primers within the assay. To quantify the absolute abundance of each unique TCRbeta CDR3 rearrangement, sequence reads were collapsed and filtered. For each sample, productive Simpson clonality was calculated by taking the square root of Simpson's diversity index across productive rearrangements. The table was pulled from immuneACCESS by TCRdb, which kept in-frame rearrangements only. Such tables lose some clones; where checked, under half of the loss comes from unresolved V genes, and the rest has no known cause. The DNA gave D and trimming, while V, J and clone size come from that table. Across this sample there are 130,000 or so clones, with about 79% seen only once. Of the sample, more than 8.5% falls within the top ten clones.

The source of the sample is a study of blood T cell repertoires in COVID-19 (dated by TCRdb to 2020 to 2021). For the study in its entirety: Samples from collaborators originated in the United States, Italy and Spain and spanned both the acute and convalescent phases of COVID-19. The prospective study material was composed of cDNA or gDNA derived from T cells, B-cell-depleted T cells, or PBMCs. The dataset comprised deeply sampled blood TCRbeta repertoires from subjects exposed to, actively infected with, or recovered from COVID-19. A freely available public database, intended as a resource for researchers studying the immune response to SARS-CoV-2, is where the repertoires were released. The samples were drawn from the first 160 participants of the ongoing ImmuneRACE study and from some 1,300 subjects provided by 6 global collaborators. A de-identified subject ID, COVID-19 status, age in years and sex were almost always included in the sample metadata. Where available, HLA class I and class II types were taken from metadata supplied by the sample provider and were not determined by assay-based typing. Broad study findings and their caveats: How much clinical and demographic metadata was included differed by source and by participant, and the metadata was provided uncurated.

Enrolling through a virtual design, the prospective study's participants ranged in age from roughly 18 to 90 years and lived across 24 United States geographic areas. To assign participants to cohorts, the prospective study relied on clinical history that participants themselves reported in a screening survey and a study questionnaire. Recovered participants in ImmuneRACE Cohort 3 were defined as having two consecutive negative NP/OP PCR tests, clearance from a healthcare professional, or resolution of symptoms. Mobile phlebotomists in the prospective study collected whole blood, serum and a nasopharyngeal or oropharyngeal swab from every participant. Over a roughly two-month period, participants in the prospective study had the option of providing additional blood draws and questionnaires. Before DNA extraction, prospective study blood samples were shipped either frozen or at room temperature.

The receptor chain draws on TRBV7-2 and TRBJ2-3, with the D segment identity uncertain. The TCR was taken from a man aged 50 to 59 who had recovered from COVID-19. Sequenced: PBMCs or T cells enriched from blood (not recorded which). The DNA sequence is as follows: TGTGCCAGCAGCTCTCTCTATGCGCAGTATTTT. Protein translation: CASSSLYAQYF.